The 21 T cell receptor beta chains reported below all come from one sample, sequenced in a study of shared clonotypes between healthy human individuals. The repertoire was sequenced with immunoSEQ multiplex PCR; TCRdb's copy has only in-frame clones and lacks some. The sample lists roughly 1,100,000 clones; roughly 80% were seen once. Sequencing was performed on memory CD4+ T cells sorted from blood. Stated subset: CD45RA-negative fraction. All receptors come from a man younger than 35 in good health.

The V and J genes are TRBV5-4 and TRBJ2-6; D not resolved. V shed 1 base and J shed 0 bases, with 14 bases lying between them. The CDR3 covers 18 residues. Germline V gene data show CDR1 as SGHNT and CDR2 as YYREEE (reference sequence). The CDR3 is CASSLRRNPSSGANVLTF. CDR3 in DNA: TGTGCCAGCAGCTTGAGACGGAACCCGAGCTCTGGGGCCAACGTCCTGACTTTC. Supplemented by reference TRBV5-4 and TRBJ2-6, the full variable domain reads ETGVTQSPTHLIKTRGQQVTLRCSSQSGHNTVSWYQQALGQGPQFIFQYYREEENGRGNFPPRFSGLQFPNYSSELNVNALELDDSALYLCASSLRRNPSSGANVLTFGAGSRLTVL.

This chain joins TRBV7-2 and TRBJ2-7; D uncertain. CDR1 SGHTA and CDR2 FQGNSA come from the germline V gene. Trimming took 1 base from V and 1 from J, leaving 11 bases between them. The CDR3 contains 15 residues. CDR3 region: CASSLGPLSSYEQYF. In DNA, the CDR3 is TGTGCCAGCAGCTTAGGCCCTCTTTCATCCTACGAGCAGTACTTC.

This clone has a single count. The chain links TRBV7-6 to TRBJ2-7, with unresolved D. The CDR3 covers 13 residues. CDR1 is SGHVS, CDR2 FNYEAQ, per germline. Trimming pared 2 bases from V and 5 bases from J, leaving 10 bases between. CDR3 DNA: TGTGCCAGCAGCTTATCCCGCGCGCACGAGCAGTACTTC. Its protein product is CASSLSRAHEQYF.

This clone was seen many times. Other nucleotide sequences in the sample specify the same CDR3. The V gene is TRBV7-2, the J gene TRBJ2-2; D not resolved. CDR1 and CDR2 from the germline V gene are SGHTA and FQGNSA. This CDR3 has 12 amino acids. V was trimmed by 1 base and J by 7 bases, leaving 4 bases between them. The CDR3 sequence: CASSLDSGELFF. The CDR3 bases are TGTGCCAGCAGCTTAGACAGCGGGGAGCTGTTTTTT.

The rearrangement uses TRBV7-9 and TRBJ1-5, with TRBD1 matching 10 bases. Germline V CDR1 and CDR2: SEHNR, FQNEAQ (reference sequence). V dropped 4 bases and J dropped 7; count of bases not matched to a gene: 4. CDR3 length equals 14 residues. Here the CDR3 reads CASSSGQGDQPQHF. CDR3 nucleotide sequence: TGTGCCAGCAGCTCCGGACAGGGGGACCAGCCCCAGCATTTT. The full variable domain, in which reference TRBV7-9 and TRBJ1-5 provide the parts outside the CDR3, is DTGVSQNPRHKITKRGQNVTFRCDPISEHNRLYWYRQTLGQGPEFLTYFQNEAQLEKSRLLSDRFSAERPKGSFSTLEIQRTEQGDSAMYLCASSSGQGDQPQHFGDGTRLSIL.

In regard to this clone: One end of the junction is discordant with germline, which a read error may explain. The CDR3 loop is CAGSLLQGSTDTQYF. The CDR3 DNA reads TGTGCCGGCAGCTTGCTTCAGGGGAGCACAGATACGCAGTATTTT. V gene TRBV5-6 combines with J gene TRBJ2-3; D perhaps matches TRBD1 (6 bases). Germline V gene lookup returns CDR1 SGHDT and CDR2 YYEEEE. The CDR3 totals 15 residues.

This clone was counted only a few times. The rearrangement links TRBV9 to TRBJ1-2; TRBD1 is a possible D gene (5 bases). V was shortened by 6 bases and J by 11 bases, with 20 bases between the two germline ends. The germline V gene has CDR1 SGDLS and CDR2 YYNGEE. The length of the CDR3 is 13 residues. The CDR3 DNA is TGTGCCAGCACCGGCCAATTTACAGGCGGGTACACCTTC. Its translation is CASTGQFTGGYTF.

This CDR3 reads CASSLSGGQRDTEAFF. The CDR3 nucleotides are TGTGCCAGCAGTTTATCTGGGGGGCAGAGGGACACTGAAGCTTTCTTT. The chain links TRBV27 to TRBJ1-1; maybe TRBD1 (6 bases). V was pared by 0 bases and J by 3 bases, with 14 bases between. This CDR3 has 16 residues. CDR1 and CDR2 (germline): MNHEY, SMNVEV (reference sequence).

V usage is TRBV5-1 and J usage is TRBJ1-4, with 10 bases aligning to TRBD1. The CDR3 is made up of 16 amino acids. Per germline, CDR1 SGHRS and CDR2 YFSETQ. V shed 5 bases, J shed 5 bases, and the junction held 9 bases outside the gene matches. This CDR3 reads CASSAATGGLNEKLFF. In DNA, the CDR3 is TGCGCCAGCAGTGCTGCGACAGGGGGCTTAAATGAAAAACTGTTTTTT.

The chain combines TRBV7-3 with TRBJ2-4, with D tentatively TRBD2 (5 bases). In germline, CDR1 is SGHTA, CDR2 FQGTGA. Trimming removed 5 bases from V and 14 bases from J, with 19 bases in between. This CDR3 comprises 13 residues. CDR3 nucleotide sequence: TGTGCCAGCAGCCGAACGGGGTTTTCGGGCAAGTACTTC. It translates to CASSRTGFSGKYF.

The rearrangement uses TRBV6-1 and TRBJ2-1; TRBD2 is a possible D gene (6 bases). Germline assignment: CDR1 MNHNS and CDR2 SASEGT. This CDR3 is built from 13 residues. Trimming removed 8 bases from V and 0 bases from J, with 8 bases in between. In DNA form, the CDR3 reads TGTGCCAGCCACGGGGGCTCCTACAATGAGCAGTTCTTC. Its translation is CASHGGSYNEQFF.

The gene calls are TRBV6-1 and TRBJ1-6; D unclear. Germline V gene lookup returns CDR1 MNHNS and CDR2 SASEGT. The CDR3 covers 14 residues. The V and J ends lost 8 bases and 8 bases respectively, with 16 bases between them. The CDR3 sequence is CASVEAGLHSPLHF. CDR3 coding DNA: TGTGCCAGCGTGGAGGCGGGCCTGCATTCACCCCTCCACTTT.

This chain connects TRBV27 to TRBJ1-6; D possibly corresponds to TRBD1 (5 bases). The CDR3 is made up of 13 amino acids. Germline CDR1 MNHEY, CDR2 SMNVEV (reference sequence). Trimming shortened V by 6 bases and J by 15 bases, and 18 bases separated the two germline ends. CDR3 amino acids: CASRAGDLRGLHF. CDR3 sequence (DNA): TGTGCCAGCAGGGCTGGGGACCTCCGGGGCCTCCACTTT.

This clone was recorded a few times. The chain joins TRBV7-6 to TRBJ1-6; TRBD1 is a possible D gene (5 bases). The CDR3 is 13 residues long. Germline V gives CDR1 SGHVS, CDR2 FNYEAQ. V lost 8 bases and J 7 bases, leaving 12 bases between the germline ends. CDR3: CASGGLTNSPLHF. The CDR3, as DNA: TGTGCCAGCGGGGGACTGACGAATTCACCCCTCCACTTT.

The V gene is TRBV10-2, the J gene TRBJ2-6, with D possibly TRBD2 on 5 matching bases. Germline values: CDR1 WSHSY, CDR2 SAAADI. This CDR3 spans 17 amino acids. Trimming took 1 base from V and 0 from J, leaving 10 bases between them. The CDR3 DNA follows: TGCGCCAGCAGTGAGTGGGGAGAGGGCTCTGGGGCCAACGTCCTGACTTTC. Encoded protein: CASSEWGEGSGANVLTF.

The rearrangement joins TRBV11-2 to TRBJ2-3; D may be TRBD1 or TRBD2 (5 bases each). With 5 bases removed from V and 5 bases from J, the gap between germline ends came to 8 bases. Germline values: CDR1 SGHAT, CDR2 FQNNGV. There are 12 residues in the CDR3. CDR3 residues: CASSRGGDTQYF. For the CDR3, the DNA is TGTGCCAGCAGCCGTGGGGGAGATACGCAGTATTTT.

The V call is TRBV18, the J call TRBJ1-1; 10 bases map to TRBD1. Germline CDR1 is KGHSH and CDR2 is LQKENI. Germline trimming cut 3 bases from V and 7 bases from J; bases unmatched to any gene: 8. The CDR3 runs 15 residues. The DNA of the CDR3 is TGTGCCAGCTCACCCGGGACAGGGGTTGTGAGTGAAGCTTTCTTT. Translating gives CASSPGTGVVSEAFF.

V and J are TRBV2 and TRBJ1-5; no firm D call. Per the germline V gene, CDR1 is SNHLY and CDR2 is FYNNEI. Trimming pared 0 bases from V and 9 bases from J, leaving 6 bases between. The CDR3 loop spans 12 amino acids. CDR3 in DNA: TGTGCCAGCAGTGAAGCAAGCCGGCCCCAGCATTTT. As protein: CASSEASRPQHF.

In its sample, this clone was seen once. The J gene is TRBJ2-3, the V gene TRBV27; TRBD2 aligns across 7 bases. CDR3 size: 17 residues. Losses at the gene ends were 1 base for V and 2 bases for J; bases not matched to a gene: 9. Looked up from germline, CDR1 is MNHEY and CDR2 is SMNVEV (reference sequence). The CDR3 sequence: CASSLYPGGSFTDTQYF. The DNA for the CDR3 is TGTGCCAGCAGTTTATATCCGGGGGGTAGCTTCACAGATACGCAGTATTTT.

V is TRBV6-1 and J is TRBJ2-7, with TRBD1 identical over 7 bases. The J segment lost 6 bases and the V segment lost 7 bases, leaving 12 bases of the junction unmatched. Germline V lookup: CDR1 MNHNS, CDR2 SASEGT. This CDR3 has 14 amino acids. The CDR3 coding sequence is TGTGCCAGCACTAGGGGGCTCCCCGTCCGCGAGCAGTACTTC. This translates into CASTRGLPVREQYF.

The CDR3 DNA reads TGCGCCAGCAGCCAAGATCCGTCAAAAGCTAACTATGGCTACACCTTC. Amino acids: CASSQDPSKANYGYTF. The chain combines TRBV4-1 with TRBJ1-2; D not resolved. From germline, CDR1 is MGHRA and CDR2 YSYEKL. The V end lost 0 bases, the J end lost 0 bases, and 11 bases lay between the germline ends. The CDR3 spans 16 residues.